The source of this T cell receptor beta chain is a study of shared clonotypes between healthy human individuals. Across several immunoSEQ plates, the genomic DNA of each subset was split evenly. Profiled with immunoSEQ multiplex PCR; TCRdb holds only in-frame clones, not every one. The data contain some 2.1 million clones, 85% to 95% of them seen just once; the ten biggest clones take up more than 0.1%. Study-level points and caveats: For sorted subsets, rarefaction showed incomplete sequencing despite large depth.

Of note for this clone: As yet, its antigen is unknown.

Germline CDR1 reads MNHEY; CDR2 reads SVGAGI. The CDR3 is 14 amino acids. The ends were cut back, 2 bases at V and 1 base at J, with 9 bases in the middle. The receptor was derived from a man aged 18 to 35 in good health. The rearrangement links TRBV6-5 to TRBJ2-7; a weak D match, TRBD1 (6 bases). The sequencing sample was made of naive CD4+ T cells sorted from blood. Subset described: CD45RA+ positively selected. DNA for the CDR3: TGTGCCAGCAGTTACCAACAGGGATCCTACGAGCAGTACTTC. Translation gives CASSYQQGSYEQYF.